These 9 T cell receptor beta chains came from one sample sequenced in a study of PD-1 blockade in classical Hodgkin lymphoma. Assay used: immunoSEQ multiplex PCR; TCRdb lists only in-frame clones, some missing. The data contain approximately 50,000 clones, more than 75% of them singletons. Every one of the patients relapsed after autologous stem cell transplantation (brentuximab vedotin exposure was variable). The sample here was peripheral blood mononuclear cells (PBMCs), taken before the second cycle of nivolumab. Receptors originate from a human donor with classical Hodgkin lymphoma.

This clone was seen just once. The V and J genes are TRBV5-1 and TRBJ1-1; no clear D gene. Germline CDR1 is SGHRS and CDR2 is YFSETQ. This CDR3 comprises 14 residues. Trimming took 2 bases from V and 3 from J, leaving 11 bases between them. The CDR3 DNA is TGCGCCAGCAGCTTCTCCCCTGGGGACACTGAAGCTTTCTTT. Protein: CASSFSPGDTEAFF.

The V gene is TRBV7-9, the J gene TRBJ2-3, with 8 bases that match TRBD1. Trimming removed 5 bases from V and 2 bases from J; junction bases left unmatched: 15. The V gene's germline CDR1 is SEHNR and CDR2 FQNEAQ (reference sequence). This CDR3 has 18 amino acids. The CDR3 loop is CASSHVGSGQGPTDTQYF. The CDR3 nucleotides are TGTGCCAGCAGCCACGTGGGAAGTGGACAGGGCCCCACAGATACGCAGTATTTT.

This chain uses TRBV28 with TRBJ1-4; perhaps TRBD1 as D (5 bases). The CDR3 contains 14 residues. Trimming took 5 bases from V and 7 from J, leaving 14 bases between them. Germline lookup yields CDR1 MDHEN and CDR2 SYDVKM. CDR3 residues: CASSTTGKPEKLFF. The CDR3 region has the DNA TGTGCCAGCAGTACCACAGGAAAACCTGAAAAACTGTTTTTT.

The rearrangement uses TRBV7-3 and TRBJ2-2, with 8 nucleotides matching TRBD1. From germline, CDR1 is SGHTA and CDR2 FQGTGA. Trimming cost V 2 bases and J 1 base; bases outside gene matches: 6. This CDR3 is 17 amino acids long. The CDR3 sequence: CASSLDSGTGNTGELFF. CDR3 coding DNA: TGTGCCAGCAGCTTAGATTCCGGGACAGGGAACACCGGGGAGCTGTTTTTT.

The V call is TRBV7-9, the J call TRBJ2-5; D not certain. CDR3 length: 12 amino acids. Germline-derived CDR1 and CDR2 are SEHNR and FQNEAQ (reference sequence). Trimming left V 5 bases short and J 4 bases short, with 8 bases between. Here the CDR3 DNA reads TGTGCCAGCAGCCCCCAGGCAGAGACCCAGTACTTC. As protein: CASSPQAETQYF.

The chain uses TRBV5-1 and TRBJ2-7; maybe TRBD2 (6 bases). The CDR3 contains 14 residues. The germline V and J ends were trimmed by 3 bases and 3 bases, with 13 bases remaining between them. Germline CDR1 reads SGHRS; CDR2 reads YFSETQ. CDR3 sequence: CASSSTSPLYEQYF. The DNA of the CDR3 is TGCGCCAGCAGCTCCACTAGCCCTCTCTACGAGCAGTACTTC. The entire variable domain, with the rest obtained from reference TRBV5-1 and TRBJ2-7, is as follows: KAGVTQTPRYLIKTRGQQVTLSCSPISGHRSVSWYQQTPGQGLQFLFEYFSETQRNKGNFPGRFSGRQFSNSRSEMNVSTLELGDSALYLCASSSTSPLYEQYFGPGTRLTVT.

DNA of the CDR3: TGTGCCAGCAGTGGCCCGCCCCGAGGATACAATGAGCAGTTCTTC. Protein sequence: CASSGPPRGYNEQFF. The gene calls are TRBV6-1 and TRBJ2-1, with D uncertain. The germline CDR1 and CDR2 sequences are MNHNS and SASEGT. The CDR3 consists of 15 residues. The V and J ends lost 4 bases and 4 bases respectively, with 14 bases between them.

The CDR3: CASRSGSKNIQYF. CDR3 DNA sequence: TGTGCCAGCAGATCGGGATCCAAAAACATTCAGTACTTC. The V and J genes are TRBV5-4 and TRBJ2-4; TRBD2 is a possible D gene (5 bases). Deletions cut 5 bases from V and 2 bases from J, with 8 bases between. CDR1 and CDR2 (germline): SGHNT, YYREEE (reference sequence). This CDR3 comprises 13 residues.

This clone was seen only once. The V and J genes are TRBV11-2 and TRBJ2-1; 7 positions agree with TRBD1. Trimming at V came to 6 bases and at J to 4 bases, leaving 9 bases not matched to a gene. CDR3 length equals 15 residues. Germline CDR1 is SGHAT and CDR2 is FQNNGV. The DNA for the CDR3 is TGTGCCAGCAGGCCAACGAGGGGGCCTTACAATGAGCAGTTCTTC. Amino acids: CASRPTRGPYNEQFF.